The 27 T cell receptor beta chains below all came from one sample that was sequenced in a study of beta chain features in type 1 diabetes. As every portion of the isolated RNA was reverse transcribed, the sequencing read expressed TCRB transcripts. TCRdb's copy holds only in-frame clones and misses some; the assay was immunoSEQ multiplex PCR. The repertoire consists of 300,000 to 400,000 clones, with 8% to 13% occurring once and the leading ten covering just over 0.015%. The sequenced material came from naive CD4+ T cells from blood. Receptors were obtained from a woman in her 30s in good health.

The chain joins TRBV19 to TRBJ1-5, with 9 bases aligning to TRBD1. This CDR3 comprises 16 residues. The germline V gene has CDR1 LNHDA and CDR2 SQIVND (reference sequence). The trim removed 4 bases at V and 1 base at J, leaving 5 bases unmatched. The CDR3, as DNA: TGTGCCAGTAGTAAACAGGGGGCAGGAAGCAATCAGCCCCAGCATTTT. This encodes CASSKQGAGSNQPQHF. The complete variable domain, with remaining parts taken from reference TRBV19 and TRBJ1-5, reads DGGITQSPKYLFRKEGQNVTLSCEQNLNHDAMYWYRQDPGQGLRLIYYSQIVNDFQKGDIAEGYSVSREKKESFPLTVTSAQKNPTAFYLCASSKQGAGSNQPQHFGDGTRLSIL.

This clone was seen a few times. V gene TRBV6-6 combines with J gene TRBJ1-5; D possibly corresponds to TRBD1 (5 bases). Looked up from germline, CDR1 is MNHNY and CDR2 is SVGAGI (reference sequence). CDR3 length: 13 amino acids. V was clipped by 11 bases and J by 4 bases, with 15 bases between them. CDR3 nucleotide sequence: TGTGCCCAGGCACAGGAGCTAAATCAGCCCCAGCATTTT. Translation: CAQAQELNQPQHF.

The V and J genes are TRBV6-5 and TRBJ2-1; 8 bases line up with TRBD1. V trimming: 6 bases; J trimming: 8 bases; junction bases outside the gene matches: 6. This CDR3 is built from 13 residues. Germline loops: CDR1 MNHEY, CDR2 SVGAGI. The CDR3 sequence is CASRRTGFYEQFF. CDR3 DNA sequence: TGTGCCAGCAGGAGGACAGGGTTCTATGAGCAGTTCTTC.

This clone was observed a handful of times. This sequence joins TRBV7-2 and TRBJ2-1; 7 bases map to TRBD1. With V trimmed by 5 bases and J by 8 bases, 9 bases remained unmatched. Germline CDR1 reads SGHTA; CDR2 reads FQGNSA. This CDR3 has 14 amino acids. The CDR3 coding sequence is TGTGCCAGCAGCCTATGGACAGGCGGCGATGAGCAGTTCTTC. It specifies CASSLWTGGDEQFF.

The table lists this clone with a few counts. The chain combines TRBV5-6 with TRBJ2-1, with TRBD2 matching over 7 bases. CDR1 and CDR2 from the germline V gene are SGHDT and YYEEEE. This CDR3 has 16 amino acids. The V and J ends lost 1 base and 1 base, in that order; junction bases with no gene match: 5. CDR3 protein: CASSLLSGRSYNEQFF. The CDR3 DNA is TGTGCCAGCAGCTTGCTTAGCGGGCGGTCCTACAATGAGCAGTTCTTC. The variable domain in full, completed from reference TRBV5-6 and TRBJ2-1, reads DAGVTQSPTHLIKTRGQQVTLRCSPKSGHDTVSWYQQALGQGPQFIFQYYEEEERQRGNFPDRFSGHQFPNYSSELNVNALLLGDSALYLCASSLLSGRSYNEQFFGPGTRLTVL.

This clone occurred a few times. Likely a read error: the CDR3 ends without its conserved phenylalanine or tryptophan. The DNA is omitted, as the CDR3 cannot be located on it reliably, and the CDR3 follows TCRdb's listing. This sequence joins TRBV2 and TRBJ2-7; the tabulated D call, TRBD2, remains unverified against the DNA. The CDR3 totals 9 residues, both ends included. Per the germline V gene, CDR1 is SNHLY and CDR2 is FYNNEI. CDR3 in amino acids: CASIEGEAI.

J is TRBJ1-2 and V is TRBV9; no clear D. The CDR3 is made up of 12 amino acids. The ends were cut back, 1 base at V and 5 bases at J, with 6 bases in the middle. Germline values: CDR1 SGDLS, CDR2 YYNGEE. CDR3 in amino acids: CASSVRGYGYTF. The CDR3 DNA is TGTGCCAGCAGCGTAAGAGGGTATGGCTACACCTTC.

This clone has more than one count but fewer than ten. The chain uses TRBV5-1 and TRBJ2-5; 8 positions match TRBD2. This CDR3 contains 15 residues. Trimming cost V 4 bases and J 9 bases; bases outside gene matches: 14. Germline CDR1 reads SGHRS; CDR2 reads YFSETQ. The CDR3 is CASSINSGGLLPQYF. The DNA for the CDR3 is TGCGCCAGCAGCATAAATTCGGGAGGGCTCTTGCCCCAGTACTTC.

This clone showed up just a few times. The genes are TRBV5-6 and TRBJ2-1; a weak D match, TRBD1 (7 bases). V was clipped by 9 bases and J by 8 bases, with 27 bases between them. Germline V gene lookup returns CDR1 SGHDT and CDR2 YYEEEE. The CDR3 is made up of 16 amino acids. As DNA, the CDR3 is TGTGCCACCTGGATCCTTAGCGGACCAGGGGGGCATGAGCAGTTCTTC. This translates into CATWILSGPGGHEQFF.

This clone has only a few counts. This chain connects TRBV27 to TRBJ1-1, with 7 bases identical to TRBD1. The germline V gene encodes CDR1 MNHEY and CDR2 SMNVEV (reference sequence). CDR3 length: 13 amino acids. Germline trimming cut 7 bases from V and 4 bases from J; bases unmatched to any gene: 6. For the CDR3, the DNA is TGTGCCAGCAAAGGGGGCTTGAGCACTGAAGCTTTCTTT. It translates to CASKGGLSTEAFF.

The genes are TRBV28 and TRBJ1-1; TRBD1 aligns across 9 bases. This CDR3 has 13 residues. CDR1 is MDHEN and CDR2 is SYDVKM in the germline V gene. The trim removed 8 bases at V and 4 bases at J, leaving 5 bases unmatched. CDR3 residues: CASGGQGITEAFF. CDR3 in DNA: TGTGCCAGCGGGGGACAGGGAATCACTGAAGCTTTCTTT.

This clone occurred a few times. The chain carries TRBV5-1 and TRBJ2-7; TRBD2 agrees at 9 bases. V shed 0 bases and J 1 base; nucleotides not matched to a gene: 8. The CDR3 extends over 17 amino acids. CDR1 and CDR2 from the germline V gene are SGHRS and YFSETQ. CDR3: CASSLEGGRAGSYEQYF. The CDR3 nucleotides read TGCGCCAGCAGCTTGGAAGGCGGGAGGGCCGGGTCCTACGAGCAGTACTTC.

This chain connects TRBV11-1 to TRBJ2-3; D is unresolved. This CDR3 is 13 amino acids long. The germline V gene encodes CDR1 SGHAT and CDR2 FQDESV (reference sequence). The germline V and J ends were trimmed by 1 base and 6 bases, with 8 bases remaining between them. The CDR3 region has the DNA TGTGCCAGCAGCTTAGAACTCCCGGATACGCAGTATTTT. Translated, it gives CASSLELPDTQYF. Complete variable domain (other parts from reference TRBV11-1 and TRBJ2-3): EAEVAQSPRYKITEKSQAVAFWCDPISGHATLYWYRQILGQGPELLVQFQDESVVDDSQLPKDRFSAERLKGVDSTLKIQPAELGDSAMYLCASSLELPDTQYFGPGTRLTVL.

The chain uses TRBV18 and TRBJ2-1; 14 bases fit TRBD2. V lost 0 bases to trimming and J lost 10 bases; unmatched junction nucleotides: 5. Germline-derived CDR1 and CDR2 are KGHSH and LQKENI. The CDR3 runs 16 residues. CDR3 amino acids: CASSPPGLAGVGEQFF. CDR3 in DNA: TGTGCCAGCTCACCACCGGGACTAGCGGGAGTTGGGGAGCAGTTCTTC. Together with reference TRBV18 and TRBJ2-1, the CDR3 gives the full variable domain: NAGVMQNPRHLVRRRGQEARLRCSPMKGHSHVYWYRQLPEEGLKFMVYLQKENIIDESGMPKERFSAEFPKEGPSILRIQQVVRGDSAAYFCASSPPGLAGVGEQFFGPGTRLTVL.

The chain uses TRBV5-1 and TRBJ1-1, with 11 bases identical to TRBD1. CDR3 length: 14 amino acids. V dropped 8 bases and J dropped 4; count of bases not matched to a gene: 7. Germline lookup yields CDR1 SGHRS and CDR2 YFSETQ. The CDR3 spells CASGTGGPSTEAFF. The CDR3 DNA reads TGCGCCAGTGGGACAGGGGGACCGAGCACTGAAGCTTTCTTT.

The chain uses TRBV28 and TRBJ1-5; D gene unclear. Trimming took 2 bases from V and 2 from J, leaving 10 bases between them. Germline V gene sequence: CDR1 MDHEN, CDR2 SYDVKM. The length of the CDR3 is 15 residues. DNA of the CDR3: TGTGCCAGCAGTTTAGACGGGTACGGCAATCAGCCCCAGCATTTT. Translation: CASSLDGYGNQPQHF.

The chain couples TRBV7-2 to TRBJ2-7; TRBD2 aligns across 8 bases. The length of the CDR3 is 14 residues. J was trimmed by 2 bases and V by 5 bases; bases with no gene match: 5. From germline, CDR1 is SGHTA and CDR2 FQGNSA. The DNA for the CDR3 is TGTGCCAGCAGCGCTACTAGCGGCCCCTACGAGCAGTACTTC. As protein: CASSATSGPYEQYF.

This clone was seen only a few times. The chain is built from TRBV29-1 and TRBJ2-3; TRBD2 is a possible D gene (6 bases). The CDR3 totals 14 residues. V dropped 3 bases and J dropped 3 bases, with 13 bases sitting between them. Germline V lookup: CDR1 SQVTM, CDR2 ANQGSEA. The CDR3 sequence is CSVDNFGSTDTQYF. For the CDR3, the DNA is TGCAGCGTTGACAACTTCGGGAGTACAGATACGCAGTATTTT.

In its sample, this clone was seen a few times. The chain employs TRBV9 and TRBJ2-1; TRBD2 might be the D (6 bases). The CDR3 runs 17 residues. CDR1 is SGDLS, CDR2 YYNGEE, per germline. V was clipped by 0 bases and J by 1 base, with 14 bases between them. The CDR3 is CASSVVSGVVSYNEQFF. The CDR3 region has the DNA TGTGCCAGCAGCGTAGTTAGCGGAGTTGTTTCCTACAATGAGCAGTTCTTC.

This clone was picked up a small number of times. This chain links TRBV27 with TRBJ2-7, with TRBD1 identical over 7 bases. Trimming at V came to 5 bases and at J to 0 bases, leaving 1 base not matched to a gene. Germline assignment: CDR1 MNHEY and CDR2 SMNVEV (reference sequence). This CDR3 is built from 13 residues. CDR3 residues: CASSGDSSYEQYF. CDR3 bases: TGTGCCAGCAGTGGGGACAGCTCCTACGAGCAGTACTTC.

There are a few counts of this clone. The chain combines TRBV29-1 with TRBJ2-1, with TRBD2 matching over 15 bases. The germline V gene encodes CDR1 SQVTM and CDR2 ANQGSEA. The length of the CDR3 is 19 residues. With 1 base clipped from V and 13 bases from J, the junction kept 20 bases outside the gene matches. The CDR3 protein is CSVEVFLGVMGLAGGGQFF. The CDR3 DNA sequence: TGCAGCGTTGAAGTTTTTTTAGGGGTTATGGGACTAGCGGGAGGAGGCCAGTTCTTC.

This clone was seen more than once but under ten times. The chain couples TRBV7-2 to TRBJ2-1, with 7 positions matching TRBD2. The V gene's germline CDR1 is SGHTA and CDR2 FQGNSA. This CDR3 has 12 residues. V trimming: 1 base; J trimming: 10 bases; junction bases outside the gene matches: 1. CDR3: CASSLGAGEQFF. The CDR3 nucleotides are TGTGCCAGCAGCTTAGGAGCGGGAGAGCAGTTCTTC. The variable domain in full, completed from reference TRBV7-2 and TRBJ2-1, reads GAGVSQSPSNKVTEKGKDVELRCDPISGHTALYWYRQSLGQGLEFLIYFQGNSAPDKSGLPSDRFSAERTGGSVSTLTIQRTQQEDSAVYLCASSLGAGEQFFGPGTRLTVL.

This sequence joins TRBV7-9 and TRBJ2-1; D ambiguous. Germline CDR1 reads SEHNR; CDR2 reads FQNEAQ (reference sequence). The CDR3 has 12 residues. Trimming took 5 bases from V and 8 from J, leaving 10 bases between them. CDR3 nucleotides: TGTGCCAGCAGCCAATCAGGCTATGAGCAGTTCTTC. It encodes CASSQSGYEQFF.

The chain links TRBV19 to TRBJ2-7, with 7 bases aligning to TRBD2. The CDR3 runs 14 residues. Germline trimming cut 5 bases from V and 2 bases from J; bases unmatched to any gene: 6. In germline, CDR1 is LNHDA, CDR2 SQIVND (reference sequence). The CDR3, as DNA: TGTGCCAGTAGTCCGCGGGAGCGGCCCTACGAGCAGTACTTC. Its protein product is CASSPRERPYEQYF.

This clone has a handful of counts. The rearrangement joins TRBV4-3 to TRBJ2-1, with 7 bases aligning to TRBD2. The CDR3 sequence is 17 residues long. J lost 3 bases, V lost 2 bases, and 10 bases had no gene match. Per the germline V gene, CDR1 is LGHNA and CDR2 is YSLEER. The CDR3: CASSQLPGTTLYNEQFF. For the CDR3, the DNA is TGCGCCAGCAGCCAACTCCCGGGGACTACCCTCTACAATGAGCAGTTCTTC.

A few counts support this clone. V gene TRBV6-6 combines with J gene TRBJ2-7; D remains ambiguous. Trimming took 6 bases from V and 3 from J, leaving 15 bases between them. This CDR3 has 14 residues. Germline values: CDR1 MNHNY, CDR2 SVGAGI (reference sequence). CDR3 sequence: CASREKIPHYEQYF. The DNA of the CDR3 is TGTGCCAGCAGGGAGAAGATACCGCACTACGAGCAGTACTTC.

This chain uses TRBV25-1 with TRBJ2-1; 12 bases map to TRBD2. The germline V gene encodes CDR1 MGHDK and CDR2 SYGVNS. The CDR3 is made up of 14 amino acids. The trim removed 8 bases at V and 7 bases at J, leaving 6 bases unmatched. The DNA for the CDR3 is TGTGCCAGCCGTCTAGCGGGAGGGCATAATGAGCAGTTCTTC. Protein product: CASRLAGGHNEQFF.